This TCR beta chain was identified during a study of T cell responses to AZD1222 COVID-19 vaccine. About the study: Investigators merged groups given second doses at roughly 4 or roughly 12 weeks. Study-level findings and limits: Regions left unmutated in variants are reportedly the target of nearly half of spike-specific TCRs. There were vaccine-associated CD4 TCRs across spike, dominant at 160-218 and 743-854.

Concerning this clone: Its antigen is unidentified.

V was trimmed by 2 bases and J by 3 bases, leaving 11 bases between them. Germline loops: CDR1 MNHNS, CDR2 SASEGT. The CDR3 spans 15 residues. Generated by immunoSEQ multiplex PCR, the TCRdb table keeps only in-frame clones and is missing some. Among about 68,000 clones listed, about 90% were seen once. This TCR was sampled from an adult in good health. The rearrangement uses TRBV6-1 and TRBJ1-3; a possible D gene is TRBD1 (5 bases). The sequencing used peripheral blood, collected on day 0 of AZD1222 vaccination. The CDR3 reads CASSEKGRLGNTIYF. CDR3 DNA: TGTGCCAGCAGTGAAAAGGGGCGCCTTGGAAACACCATATATTTT.